This T cell receptor (beta chain) was recorded in a study of blood T cell repertoires in COVID-19. This CDR3 is built from 15 residues. V gave up 1 base and J gave up 6 bases, with 12 bases separating them. Germline V lookup: CDR1 KGHDR, CDR2 SFDVKD. The method was immunoSEQ multiplex PCR; TCRdb's version includes in-frame clones alone and lacks a portion of them. The sample includes more than 95,000 clones, 65% to 90% seen only once; the top ten take about 4.8%. This chain joins TRBV24-1 and TRBJ2-1; possibly TRBD2 for D (5 bases). The source is a man aged 55-75 years with acute or convalescent COVID-19. Specimen: peripheral blood. CDR3 amino acids: CATSDFVAGTNEQFF. CDR3 sequence (DNA): TGTGCCACCAGTGATTTCGTGGCGGGTACCAATGAGCAGTTCTTC.